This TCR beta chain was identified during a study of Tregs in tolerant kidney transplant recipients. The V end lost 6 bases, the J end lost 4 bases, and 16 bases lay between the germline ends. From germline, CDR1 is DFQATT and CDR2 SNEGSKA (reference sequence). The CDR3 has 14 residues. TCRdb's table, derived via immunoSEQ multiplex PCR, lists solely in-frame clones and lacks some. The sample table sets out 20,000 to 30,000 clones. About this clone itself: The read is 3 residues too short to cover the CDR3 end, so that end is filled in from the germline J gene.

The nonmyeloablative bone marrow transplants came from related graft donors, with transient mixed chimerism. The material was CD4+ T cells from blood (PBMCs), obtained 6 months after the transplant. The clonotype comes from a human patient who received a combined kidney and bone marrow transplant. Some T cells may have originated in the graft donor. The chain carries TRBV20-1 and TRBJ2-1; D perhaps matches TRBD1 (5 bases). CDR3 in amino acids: CSARGIVGYNEQFF. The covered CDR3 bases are TGCAGTGCAAGGGGAATAGTAGGATACAATGAG.